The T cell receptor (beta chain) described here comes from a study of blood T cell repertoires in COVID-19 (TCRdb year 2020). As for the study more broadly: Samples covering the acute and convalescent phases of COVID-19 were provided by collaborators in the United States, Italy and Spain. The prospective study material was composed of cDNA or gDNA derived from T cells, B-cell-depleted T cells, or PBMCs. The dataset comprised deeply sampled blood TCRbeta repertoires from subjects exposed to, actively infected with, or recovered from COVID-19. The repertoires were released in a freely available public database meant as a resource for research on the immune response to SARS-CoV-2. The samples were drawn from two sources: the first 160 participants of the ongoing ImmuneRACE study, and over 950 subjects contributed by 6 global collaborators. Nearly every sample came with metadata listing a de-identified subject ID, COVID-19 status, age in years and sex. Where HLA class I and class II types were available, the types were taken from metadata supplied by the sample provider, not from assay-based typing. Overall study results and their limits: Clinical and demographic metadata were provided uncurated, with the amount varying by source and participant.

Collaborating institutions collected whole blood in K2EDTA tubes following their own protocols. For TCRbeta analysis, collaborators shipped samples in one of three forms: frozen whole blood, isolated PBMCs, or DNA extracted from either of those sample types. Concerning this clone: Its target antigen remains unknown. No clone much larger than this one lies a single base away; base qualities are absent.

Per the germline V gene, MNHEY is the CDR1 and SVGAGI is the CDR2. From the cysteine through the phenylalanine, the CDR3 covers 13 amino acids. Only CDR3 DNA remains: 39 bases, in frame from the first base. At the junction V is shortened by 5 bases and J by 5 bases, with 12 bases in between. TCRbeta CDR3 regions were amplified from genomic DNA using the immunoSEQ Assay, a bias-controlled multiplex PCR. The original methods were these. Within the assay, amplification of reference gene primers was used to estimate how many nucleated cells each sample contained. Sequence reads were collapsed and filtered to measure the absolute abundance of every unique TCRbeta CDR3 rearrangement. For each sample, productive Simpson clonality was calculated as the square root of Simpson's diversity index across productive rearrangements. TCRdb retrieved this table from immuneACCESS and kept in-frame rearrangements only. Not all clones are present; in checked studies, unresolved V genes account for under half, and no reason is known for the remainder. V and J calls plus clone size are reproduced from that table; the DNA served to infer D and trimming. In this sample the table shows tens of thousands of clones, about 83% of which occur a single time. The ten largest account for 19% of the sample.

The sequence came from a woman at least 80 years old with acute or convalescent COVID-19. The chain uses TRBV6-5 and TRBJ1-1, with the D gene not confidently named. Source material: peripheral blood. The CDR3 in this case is CASSLTGGTEAFF. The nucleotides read TGTGCCAGCAGTCTAACGGGAGGTACTGAAGCTTTCTTT.